Presented here are 17 T cell receptor beta chains from one specimen sequenced in a study of CD8 T cells in Susac syndrome. The authors reverse transcribed roughly 0.5 to 1 ug RNA with random hexamers. TCRdb analysed the immunoSEQ multiplex PCR reads with MiXCR anew, one entry per CDR3 protein. The sample has more than 150,000 distinct CDR3 sequences, around 94% seen once; the top ten hold around 0.14%. Sequenced: CD4+ T cells from PBMCs. The origin of the receptors is a human donor in good health.

The chain has TRBV30 and TRBJ1-6; 7 bases align to TRBD1. CDR1 and CDR2 from the germline V gene are GTSNPN and SVGIG (reference sequence). After removal of 1 base from V and 10 bases from J, the junction contained 4 bases not matched to a gene. The CDR3 totals 13 residues. The CDR3 here is CAWSEQGRSPLHF. CDR3 DNA: TGTGCCTGGAGTGAACAGGGGAGGTCACCCCTCCACTTT.

This chain connects TRBV3-1 to TRBJ1-2; the D gene is possibly TRBD1 (5 bases). This CDR3 contains 12 residues. The germline V gene has CDR1 LGHDT and CDR2 YNNKEL (reference sequence). Trimming cost V 0 bases and J 8 bases, with 7 bases left between them. The chain's CDR3 is CASSQDTGGYTF. The CDR3 DNA follows: TGTGCCAGCAGCCAAGATACAGGAGGCTACACCTTC.

The rearrangement links TRBV6-5 to TRBJ1-1; a weak D match, TRBD1 (5 bases). CDR1 MNHEY and CDR2 SVGAGI come from the germline V gene. The CDR3 is made up of 12 amino acids. Deletions cut 7 bases from V and 7 bases from J, with 13 bases between. The CDR3 bases are TGTGCCAGCACCGACCGGGGGAATGAAGCTTTCTTT. It codes for CASTDRGNEAFF.

This chain joins TRBV6-5 and TRBJ2-7; a weak D match, TRBD2 (5 bases). The CDR3 length is 17 residues. Germline CDR1 is MNHEY and CDR2 is SVGAGI. V dropped 2 bases and J dropped 2 bases, with 19 bases sitting between them. The CDR3 sequence is CASSYPTGELVPYEQYF. In DNA form, the CDR3 reads TGTGCCAGCAGTTACCCAACCGGGGAGCTAGTCCCCTACGAGCAGTACTTC.

The chain combines TRBV5-4 with TRBJ2-1; the D is unclear. This CDR3 spans 13 amino acids. V lost 1 base, J lost 6 bases, and 8 bases lay in between. Germline V gene lookup returns CDR1 SGHNT and CDR2 YYREEE (reference sequence). CDR3 protein: CASSLSSGNEQFF. CDR3 in DNA: TGTGCCAGCAGCTTGTCATCCGGCAATGAGCAGTTCTTC.

This sequence joins TRBV29-1 and TRBJ2-4, with D tentatively TRBD2 (5 bases). Germline loops: CDR1 SQVTM, CDR2 ANQGSEA. The CDR3 spans 13 residues. V was pared by 6 bases and J by 1 base, with 10 bases between. CDR3 sequence reads: CSVGGRAKNIQYF. CDR3 coding DNA: TGCAGCGTCGGAGGACGGGCCAAAAACATTCAGTACTTC.

CDR3 sequence reads: CAWSMTTGNQPQHF. The CDR3 DNA follows: TGTGCCTGGAGCATGACAACGGGCAATCAGCCCCAGCATTTT. The chain carries TRBV30 and TRBJ1-5; D not resolved. V was clipped by 3 bases and J by 2 bases, with 11 bases between them. Looked up from germline, CDR1 is GTSNPN and CDR2 is SVGIG (reference sequence). CDR3 size: 14 residues.

The J gene is TRBJ2-7, the V gene TRBV7-2; 16 bases line up with TRBD2. The ends lost 6 bases at V and 5 bases at J; junction bases unmatched: 4. The CDR3 length is 15 residues. CDR1 and CDR2 (germline): SGHTA, FQGNSA. CDR3 amino acids: CASRRGLAGGHEQYF. The CDR3 nucleotides read TGTGCCAGCAGACGGGGACTAGCGGGGGGGCACGAGCAGTACTTC.

The chain couples TRBV18 to TRBJ1-1, with 8 positions matching TRBD1. The V segment lost 2 bases and the J segment 0 bases; nucleotides outside the gene matches: 8. Germline loops: CDR1 KGHSH, CDR2 LQKENI. CDR3 length: 17 residues. CDR3: CASSPNVGQGMNTEAFF. DNA for the CDR3: TGTGCCAGCTCACCAAACGTAGGACAGGGCATGAACACTGAAGCTTTCTTT.

The rearrangement links TRBV29-1 to TRBJ1-1, with D hard to call. V dropped 4 bases and J dropped 1 base, with 4 bases sitting between them. The CDR3 runs to 11 residues. Germline assignment: CDR1 SQVTM and CDR2 ANQGSEA. This CDR3 reads CSVARNTEAFF. CDR3 DNA sequence: TGCAGCGTTGCTCGGAACACTGAAGCTTTCTTT.

The CDR3 DNA sequence: TGTGCCACCAGCAACCTAGCGGGGGTTTACAATGAGCAGTTCTTC. It specifies CATSNLAGVYNEQFF. This chain links TRBV15 with TRBJ2-1; 10 positions match TRBD2. The CDR3 runs to 15 residues. CDR1 and CDR2 from the germline V gene are LNHNV and YYDKDF (reference sequence). After removal of 4 bases from V and 4 bases from J, the junction contained 4 bases not matched to a gene.

The chain couples TRBV14 to TRBJ2-1; D possibly corresponds to TRBD2 (5 bases). Trimming left V 1 base short and J 10 bases short, with 17 bases between. Germline V CDR1 and CDR2: SGHDN, FVKESK. The CDR3 is 15 amino acids. For the CDR3, the DNA is TGTGCCAGCAGCCAAGGTGAAGTATCTTTAGCGGAGCAGTTCTTC. It codes for CASSQGEVSLAEQFF.

The CDR3 region is CATSRDWEDGYTF. The CDR3 DNA sequence: TGTGCCACCAGCAGAGATTGGGAGGATGGCTACACCTTC. The rearrangement joins TRBV15 to TRBJ1-2; no firm D call. The CDR3 covers 13 residues. V lost 0 bases and J lost 6, with 8 bases in between. Germline V lookup: CDR1 LNHNV, CDR2 YYDKDF (reference sequence).

The V and J genes are TRBV7-2 and TRBJ2-1, with 10 bases aligning to TRBD1. V lost 4 bases to trimming and J lost 14 bases; unmatched junction nucleotides: 5. In germline, CDR1 is SGHTA, CDR2 FQGNSA. The CDR3 contains 12 residues. The CDR3 DNA follows: TGTGCCAGCAGCTACTCCGGGACAGGGGAGTTCTTC. As protein: CASSYSGTGEFF. The entire variable domain, with the rest obtained from reference TRBV7-2 and TRBJ2-1, is as follows: GAGVSQSPSNKVTEKGKDVELRCDPISGHTALYWYRQSLGQGLEFLIYFQGNSAPDKSGLPSDRFSAERTGGSVSTLTIQRTQQEDSAVYLCASSYSGTGEFFGPGTRLTVL.

In this sample, this clonotype turned up once. V is TRBV14 and J is TRBJ2-7; D is undetermined. Germline loops: CDR1 SGHDN, CDR2 FVKESK. The CDR3 spans 11 residues. V was shortened by 2 bases and J by 5 bases, with 4 bases between the two germline ends. The CDR3: CASSQSHEQYF. The CDR3 bases are TGTGCCAGCAGCCAATCCCACGAGCAGTACTTC.

The V gene is TRBV6-1, the J gene TRBJ1-2; D uncertain. The V end lost 11 bases, the J end lost 8 bases, and 21 bases lay between the germline ends. Germline assignment: CDR1 MNHNS and CDR2 SASEGT. This CDR3 has 13 residues. The CDR3 sequence is CASRAVYVGGYTF. For the CDR3, the DNA is TGTGCCTCCCGGGCCGTCTACGTGGGGGGCTACACCTTC.

The chain uses TRBV4-2 and TRBJ1-2; no clear D. Trimming left V 0 bases short and J 1 base short, with 9 bases between. The CDR3 consists of 15 residues. Per germline, CDR1 LGHNA and CDR2 YNFKEQ. As DNA, the CDR3 is TGTGCCAGCAGCCAAGAGGTTGGCAGTAACTATGGCTACACCTTC. Its translation is CASSQEVGSNYGYTF.